This TCR beta chain was identified during a study of T cells in Graves' hyperthyroidism and ophthalmopathy. The overall study: Specimen type is peripheral blood, collected at initial diagnosis prior to any treatment.

Diagnostic decisions used clinical symptoms, serum thyroxine and TRAb, thyroid ultrasound and orbital computed tomography. Ten or more counts support this clonotype. Its antigen is undetermined. This CDR3 has 16 residues. The V segment lost 6 bases and the J segment 3 bases; nucleotides outside the gene matches: 10. The TCR beta CDR3 regions underwent amplification using RNA transcripts as the source. HTBI primers drove first-round RT-PCR of the TCR CDR3. TCRdb recomputed calls from the multiplex PCR reads with MiXCR, one row per CDR3 protein. Among roughly 700,000 distinct CDR3 sequences listed, about 15% were seen once. Findings and caveats of the study: From stable hyperthyroidism, ophthalmopathy was separated by a 13 V-J model. Blood also contained most expanded thyroid clonotypes above 0.001.

This sequence joins TRBV12-3 or TRBV12-4 and TRBJ1-2; 10 bases align to TRBD1. This TCR was recovered from a woman aged 18-30 years with Graves' hyperthyroidism. Sequencing used blood. CDR3 nucleotide sequence: TGTGCCAGCAGCCGCCGGGGGGGACAGGGGCACTATGGCTACACCTTC. This sequence encodes CASSRRGGQGHYGYTF.